This record concerns one T cell receptor beta chain sequence. There is no known antigen for this receptor. Base qualities are not at hand, and no much larger clone is one base apart. The sample belongs to a study of human thymus T cells (dated by TCRdb to about 2020). Background on the whole study: TCR alpha and beta repertoires from about 8 infant thymus samples and four related peripheral blood samples were characterized in the study. The infant donors were about 6 to 244 days old, and the cohort included about 6 males and a couple of females. General study outcomes and caveats: Biased V and J gene segment usage appeared to be present in both thymic and peripheral blood repertoires. Thymus samples yielded on average roughly 800,000 unique TCRB clonotypes, compared with 80,000 to 85,000 from blood samples. The related research reported highly overlapping thymic TCR repertoires among unrelated individuals.

TCRB and TCRAD loci were amplified from a standardized quantity of quality-controlled genomic DNA using the immunoSEQ multiplex PCR assay. Amplicons spanned the V(D)J region at a length sufficient to cover the CDR3 and identify V and J genes. Amplicon sequencing was performed on an Illumina platform through the commercial immunoSEQ service. The original methods were these. Primer bias and sequencing errors were corrected as previously described, and TCRAD and TCRB definitions were based on the IMGT database. The repertoires were analysed using immunoSEQ Analyzer 3.0 and VDJTools for basic statistics, V/J segment usage, diversity estimates, rarefaction and pairwise overlap. To estimate diversity, the Chao1, ChaoE, Efron-Thisted, Shannon and inverse Simpson indices were applied, and diversity was also estimated on datasets down-sampled to the smallest sample. Repertoire overlap was assessed by strict matching of CDR3 nucleotide sequence, V gene and J gene, and clustering was done by Jaccard-based multidimensional scaling. TCRdb obtained this table from immuneACCESS and retained in-frame rearrangements with V and J assigned. These tables miss some clones; where compared with another copy, unresolved V genes account for less than half of the shortfall, and the remainder is unexplained. That table supplies the V and J calls and clone size; D and trimming were determined from the DNA. Present in this sample are tens of thousands of clones, just over 95% of which were seen just once. The top ten clonotypes cover 0.031% of the sample.

CDR1 and CDR2 are read off the germline V gene as SQVTM and ANQGSEA. The CDR3 measures 12 amino acids from cysteine to phenylalanine. Of the read, only the CDR3 DNA is kept; its 36 bases are in frame from base 1. V is shortened by 4 bases, J by 3 bases, and the region joining them spans 10 bases. The thymus tissue came from surgical resects taken out during corrective cardiac surgery. Immunologically healthy infants undergoing open corrective cardiac surgery for congenital heart defects in Finland were used as donors. After being mechanically released from the tissue, thymocytes were kept at -70 degrees C in pellets of about 8.5-32 million cells. A QIAsymphony instrument was used to extract genomic DNA from the frozen cell pellets.

The source of this sequence is a boy younger than two with a congenital heart defect but otherwise immunologically healthy. The V and J segments used are TRBV29-1 and TRBJ2-7, with the D gene not clear enough to name. The sequencing sample was made of thymus tissue. The nucleotide sequence reads as follows: TGCAGCGTTGTAGAGACCCTCTACGAGCAGTACTTC. Translated, this gives CSVVETLYEQYF.